Listed here are 20 T cell receptor beta chains from one sample, sequenced in a study of cytomegalovirus exposure and HLA in healthy donors. With 60 Vbeta and 13 Jbeta primers, the PCR was carried out. The table came from immunoSEQ multiplex PCR; TCRdb's copy has only in-frame clones and leaves some out. The sample contains roughly 120,000 clones, 81% of which appear only once. Sequencing used PBMCs. The receptors shown here come from a woman aged 25 to 45 in good health and CMV-seronegative.

The chain is built from TRBV9 and TRBJ1-2; D ambiguous. The CDR3 totals 12 residues. V lost 4 bases and J lost 2, with 6 bases in between. Germline CDR1 reads SGDLS; CDR2 reads YYNGEE. CDR3 loop: CASSRENYGYTF. For the CDR3, the DNA is TGTGCCAGCAGCAGGGAGAACTATGGCTACACCTTC.

V gene TRBV30 combines with J gene TRBJ2-2; 13 nucleotides agree with TRBD2. From germline, CDR1 is GTSNPN and CDR2 SVGIG (reference sequence). The CDR3 consists of 16 residues. V trimming: 4 bases; J trimming: 6 bases; junction bases outside the gene matches: 8. The CDR3 DNA reads as TGTGCCTGGACCCAAGGACTAGCGGGAGCATCCGGGGAGCTGTTTTTT. It yields the protein CAWTQGLAGASGELFF. The variable domain in full, with the rest retrieved from reference TRBV30 and TRBJ2-2, is SQTIHQWPATLVQPVGSPLSLECTVEGTSNPNLYWYRQAAGRGLQLLFYSVGIGQISSEVPQNLSASRPQDRQFILSSKKLLLSDSGFYLCAWTQGLAGASGELFFGEGSRLTVL.

The rearrangement uses TRBV2 and TRBJ2-2; 10 bases are a match to TRBD1. The CDR3 is 13 residues long. In germline, CDR1 is SNHLY, CDR2 FYNNEI. J gave up 5 bases and V 6 bases, and 0 bases lay outside the gene matches. The CDR3 coding sequence is TGTGCCAGCAGGGGACAGGGGACCGGGGAGCTGTTTTTT. Protein sequence: CASRGQGTGELFF.

The chain carries TRBV7-9 and TRBJ1-1; D may be TRBD1 (5 bases). This CDR3 contains 15 residues. V was pared by 8 bases and J by 3 bases, with 19 bases between. Germline-derived CDR1 and CDR2 are SEHNR and FQNEAQ (reference sequence). The CDR3 loop reads CASEAGQRGDTEAFF. In DNA form, the CDR3 reads TGTGCCAGCGAGGCAGGGCAAAGGGGTGACACTGAAGCTTTCTTT.

This clone was detected a few times. The CDR3 is CASKASGIQETQYF. The DNA of the CDR3 is TGTGCCAGTAAGGCTAGCGGGATCCAAGAGACCCAGTACTTC. The V call is TRBV19, the J call TRBJ2-5, with 9 bases identical to TRBD2. The germline CDR1 and CDR2 sequences are LNHDA and SQIVND (reference sequence). This CDR3 region has 14 residues. With V trimmed by 7 bases and J by 1 base, 4 bases remained unmatched.

J is TRBJ2-2 and V is TRBV7-3, with 7 bases aligning to TRBD1. The CDR3 contains 13 residues. The trim removed 3 bases at V and 7 bases at J, leaving 2 bases unmatched. Germline assignment: CDR1 SGHTA and CDR2 FQGTGA. CDR3 in DNA: TGTGCCAGCAGCTTGACAGGGATCGGGGAGCTGTTTTTT. This codes for CASSLTGIGELFF.

V is TRBV5-4 and J is TRBJ2-7; 10 nucleotides line up with TRBD2. CDR3 length equals 15 residues. CDR1 SGHNT and CDR2 YYREEE come from the germline V gene (reference sequence). V was clipped by 3 bases and J by 3 bases; unmatched bases: 6. The CDR3 DNA sequence: TGTGCCAGCAGCTGGGCCCCTAGCGGGAGCTACGAGCAGTACTTC. This codes for CASSWAPSGSYEQYF.

The chain carries TRBV7-8 and TRBJ1-5, with D uncertain. V was cut by 6 bases and J by 4 bases, with 16 bases left in between. The CDR3 length is 15 residues. Germline V gives CDR1 SGHVS, CDR2 FQNEAQ. The CDR3 is CASSLATVRNQPQHF. The CDR3 bases are TGTGCCAGCAGTCTCGCGACTGTGAGAAATCAGCCCCAGCATTTT.

V is TRBV19 and J is TRBJ2-2; 9 bases align to TRBD2. Per germline, CDR1 LNHDA and CDR2 SQIVND (reference sequence). J gave up 4 bases and V 1 base, and 10 bases lay outside the gene matches. This CDR3 comprises 18 residues. The CDR3 protein is CASSIGFAGGPLTGELFF. Written as DNA, the CDR3 is TGTGCCAGTAGTATAGGGTTCGCGGGAGGGCCTCTCACCGGGGAGCTGTTTTTT.

The rearrangement joins TRBV2 to TRBJ1-5; 7 bases align to TRBD1. The CDR3 sequence is 16 residues long. V lost 3 bases and J lost 1; bases outside the gene matches: 6. CDR1 is SNHLY, CDR2 FYNNEI, per germline. This CDR3 is CASSEEGARSNQPQHF. Here the CDR3 DNA reads TGTGCCAGCAGTGAGGAGGGGGCGCGGAGCAATCAGCCCCAGCATTTT.

This rearrangement joins TRBV30 to TRBJ1-5, with 7 bases fitting TRBD1. V was pared by 3 bases and J by 4 bases, with 6 bases of the junction left unmatched. CDR3 length equals 14 residues. Germline CDR1 GTSNPN, CDR2 SVGIG (reference sequence). CDR3 sequence: CAWRGVTGNQPQHF. The CDR3 coding sequence is TGTGCCTGGAGGGGGGTGACAGGGAATCAGCCCCAGCATTTT.

This chain connects TRBV6-5 to TRBJ2-3; TRBD2 agrees at 8 bases. V trimming: 6 bases; J trimming: 6 bases; junction bases outside the gene matches: 11. CDR3 length: 15 residues. The germline CDR1 and CDR2 sequences are MNHEY and SVGAGI. In DNA form, the CDR3 reads TGTGCCAGCAGCCTCGTTAGCGGGACTTGGGATACGCAGTATTTT. This encodes CASSLVSGTWDTQYF.

This sequence joins TRBV19 and TRBJ1-1, with 9 bases fitting TRBD1. V shed 5 bases, J shed 1 base, and the junction held 2 bases outside the gene matches. CDR1 is LNHDA, CDR2 SQIVND, per germline (reference sequence). The CDR3 is 14 residues long. The CDR3 DNA is TGTGCCAGTAGTGCGGGACAGGGGAACACTGAAGCTTTCTTT. This encodes CASSAGQGNTEAFF. The full variable domain, in which reference TRBV19 and TRBJ1-1 provide the parts outside the CDR3, is DGGITQSPKYLFRKEGQNVTLSCEQNLNHDAMYWYRQDPGQGLRLIYYSQIVNDFQKGDIAEGYSVSREKKESFPLTVTSAQKNPTAFYLCASSAGQGNTEAFFGQGTRLTVV.

The V call is TRBV30, the J call TRBJ2-7, with TRBD1 as a possible D gene (6 bases). V dropped 0 bases and J dropped 4 bases, with 13 bases sitting between them. The germline CDR1 and CDR2 sequences are GTSNPN and SVGIG (reference sequence). The CDR3 length is 14 residues. This CDR3 reads CAWSVFTGRYEQYF. CDR3 nucleotides: TGTGCCTGGAGTGTCTTTACAGGGAGATACGAGCAGTACTTC.

J is TRBJ1-2 and V is TRBV27; D gene ambiguous. The CDR3 is made up of 14 amino acids. Per germline, CDR1 MNHEY and CDR2 SMNVEV (reference sequence). Between the trimmed V and J ends, which lost 5 bases and 4 bases, there was a span of 14 bases. The CDR3 loop is CASSPPNGVYGYTF. The CDR3 nucleotides read TGTGCCAGCAGTCCCCCGAACGGGGTCTATGGCTACACCTTC.

This clone appeared once. The V gene is TRBV25-1, the J gene TRBJ2-5; no clear D. Trimming removed 0 bases at V and 7 bases at J, with 3 bases between. The CDR3 has 11 residues. CDR1 is MGHDK and CDR2 is SYGVNS in the germline V gene. In DNA, the CDR3 is TGTGCCAGCAGTGAATACGTGACCCAGTACTTC. This sequence encodes CASSEYVTQYF. Full variable domain (outside the CDR3, taken from reference TRBV25-1 and TRBJ2-5): EADIYQTPRYLVIGTGKKITLECSQTMGHDKMYWYQQDPGMELHLIHYSYGVNSTEKGDLSSESTVSRIRTEHFPLTLESARPSHTSQYLCASSEYVTQYFGPGTRLLVL.

The chain combines TRBV19 with TRBJ2-3, with a tentative D call TRBD1 (6 bases). CDR1 LNHDA and CDR2 SQIVND come from the germline V gene (reference sequence). The V and J ends lost 5 bases and 5 bases respectively, with 17 bases between them. The CDR3 is 15 amino acids. CDR3 sequence (DNA): TGTGCCAGTAGTGCCGGGACATACGAGGGAGATACGCAGTATTTT. It yields the protein CASSAGTYEGDTQYF.

This chain uses TRBV6-5 with TRBJ2-3; D possibly corresponds to TRBD2 (5 bases). This CDR3 spans 13 amino acids. Trimming pared 6 bases from V and 1 base from J, leaving 8 bases between. CDR1 is MNHEY, CDR2 SVGAGI, per germline. The CDR3 DNA is TGTGCCAGCAGAGGTAGCGGCACAGATACGCAGTATTTT. Its translation is CASRGSGTDTQYF.

This clone was seen a handful of times. The chain employs TRBV19 and TRBJ1-5; D is undetermined. Trimming left V 5 bases short and J 3 bases short, with 11 bases between. The CDR3 has 14 residues. The germline CDR1 and CDR2 sequences are LNHDA and SQIVND (reference sequence). The CDR3: CASSFGGDNQPQHF. CDR3 sequence (DNA): TGTGCCAGTAGTTTCGGCGGAGACAATCAGCCCCAGCATTTT.

CDR3 sequence (DNA): TGCGCCAGCAGCGACGGGAGATCGTCCTACAATGAGCAGTTCTTC. Translated: CASSDGRSSYNEQFF. This chain connects TRBV5-1 to TRBJ2-1; D is perhaps TRBD2 (6 bases). V lost 4 bases and J 1 base, leaving 12 bases between the germline ends. The CDR3 runs 15 residues. Germline V CDR1 and CDR2: SGHRS, YFSETQ.